These 28 T cell receptor beta chains came from one sample sequenced in a study of graft-versus-host responses after intestinal transplantation. The protocol was immunoSEQ multiplex PCR, while the TCRdb copy is restricted to in-frame clones and leaves out a portion. The table includes about 88,000 clones, approximately 90% detected once. No antigens are known for them. Material: unstimulated CD4+ T cells sorted from spleen or lymph node cells, obtained before transplant. Every receptor here comes from a human donor who was the organ donor for an intestinal transplant.

The CDR3: CASSLEHSDTQYF. DNA for the CDR3: TGTGCCAGCAGCTTGGAGCACTCAGATACGCAGTATTTT. The V and J genes are TRBV5-4 and TRBJ2-3; D is undetermined. This CDR3 is 13 amino acids long. CDR1 is SGHNT, CDR2 YYREEE, per germline (reference sequence). Trimming pared 0 bases from V and 4 bases from J, leaving 6 bases between.

The rearrangement uses TRBV9 and TRBJ1-4; D is perhaps TRBD1 (5 bases). The germline V gene encodes CDR1 SGDLS and CDR2 YYNGEE. CDR3 length: 15 residues. V shed 2 bases and J shed 8 bases, with 16 bases lying between them. CDR3 nucleotides: TGTGCCAGCAGCGTTGGGGGGGGAGGTGGGGAAAAACTGTTTTTT. Its translation: CASSVGGGGGEKLFF.

The chain joins TRBV5-1 to TRBJ2-5; 12 nucleotides line up with TRBD2. V shed 4 bases and J 4 bases; nucleotides not matched to a gene: 5. Germline lookup yields CDR1 SGHRS and CDR2 YFSETQ. This CDR3 is 15 amino acids long. CDR3: CASSPRTSGAETQYF. The CDR3 nucleotides are TGCGCCAGCAGCCCGAGGACTAGCGGGGCAGAGACCCAGTACTTC.

This clone has only one observation. The gene calls are TRBV7-3 and TRBJ2-1; 12 bases are a match to TRBD2. Per germline, CDR1 SGHTA and CDR2 FQGTGA. V gave up 3 bases and J gave up 8 bases; unmatched junction bases: 2. The CDR3 loop spans 14 amino acids. CDR3 in amino acids: CASSFLAGGDEQFF. The CDR3 bases are TGTGCCAGCAGCTTCCTAGCGGGAGGGGATGAGCAGTTCTTC.

The V and J genes are TRBV9 and TRBJ2-1, with 12 bases fitting TRBD2. Germline V gene sequence: CDR1 SGDLS, CDR2 YYNGEE. This CDR3 has 15 amino acids. After removal of 3 bases from V and 4 bases from J, the junction contained 2 bases not matched to a gene. The CDR3 sequence: CASSDGTSGYNEQFF. In nucleotides, the CDR3 is TGTGCCAGCAGCGACGGGACTAGCGGGTACAATGAGCAGTTCTTC. Combining the CDR3 with reference TRBV9 and TRBJ2-1 gives the whole variable domain DSGVTQTPKHLITATGQRVTLRCSPRSGDLSVYWYQQSLDQGLQFLIQYYNGEERAKGNILERFSAQQFPDLHSELNLSSLELGDSALYFCASSDGTSGYNEQFFGPGTRLTVL.

The chain's CDR3 is CAISAQGMNTEAFF. CDR3 DNA: TGTGCCATCAGTGCGCAGGGAATGAACACTGAAGCTTTCTTT. The chain links TRBV10-3 to TRBJ1-1; possibly TRBD1 for D (5 bases). Between the trimmed V and J ends, which lost 4 bases and 0 bases, there was a span of 9 bases. The CDR3 has 14 residues. Germline values: CDR1 ENHRY, CDR2 SYGVKD.

The CDR3 DNA follows: TGTGCCAGCAGCCAAGATCGACCGGACAGCACACATAGGAGCTCCTACGAGCAGTACTTC. It specifies CASSQDRPDSTHRSSYEQYF. The genes are TRBV14 and TRBJ2-7, with D tentatively TRBD1 (6 bases). The CDR3 length is 20 residues. Germline CDR1 reads SGHDN; CDR2 reads FVKESK. V was shortened by 0 bases and J by 0 bases, with 24 bases between the two germline ends.

Details on this clone: The same CDR3 is also encoded by other DNA sequences in this sample. The rearrangement joins TRBV7-9 to TRBJ1-1, with TRBD1 matching over 7 bases. The CDR3 covers 12 residues. The J segment lost 8 bases and the V segment lost 1 base, leaving 1 base of the junction unmatched. From germline, CDR1 is SEHNR and CDR2 FQNEAQ (reference sequence). The DNA for the CDR3 is TGTGCCAGCAGCTTAGGACAGGGAGAAGCTTTCTTT. Encoded protein: CASSLGQGEAFF.

The CDR3: CASSLLGLAGRDEQFF. In nucleotides, the CDR3 is TGTGCCAGCAGCCTCCTCGGACTAGCGGGCAGGGATGAGCAGTTCTTC. The rearrangement links TRBV5-6 to TRBJ2-1, with 11 bases lining up with TRBD2. Unmatched junction bases numbered 11, after V lost 4 bases and J lost 8 bases. The CDR3 length is 16 residues. Germline CDR1 SGHDT, CDR2 YYEEEE.

The chain uses TRBV10-3 and TRBJ2-3, with D maybe TRBD2 (6 bases). The CDR3 covers 14 residues. The germline CDR1 and CDR2 sequences are ENHRY and SYGVKD. V lost 8 bases and J 0 bases, leaving 12 bases between the germline ends. The DNA for the CDR3 is TGTGCCATCGGCTCGGGGGAAAGCACAGATACGCAGTATTTT. Translation: CAIGSGESTDTQYF.

The chain recombines TRBV11-2 with TRBJ1-5; 8 nucleotides line up with TRBD1. CDR3 length: 14 residues. The V gene's germline CDR1 is SGHAT and CDR2 FQNNGV. J gave up 6 bases and V 5 bases, and 6 bases lay outside the gene matches. The CDR3 DNA reads TGTGCCAGCAGCCAGGGGGCAGGGCGTCAGCCCCAGCATTTT. It is translated as CASSQGAGRQPQHF. The variable domain in full, with the rest retrieved from reference TRBV11-2 and TRBJ1-5, is EAGVAQSPRYKIIEKRQSVAFWCNPISGHATLYWYQQILGQGPKLLIQFQNNGVVDDSQLPKDRFSAERLKGVDSTLKIQPAKLEDSAVYLCASSQGAGRQPQHFGDGTRLSIL.

V is TRBV14 and J is TRBJ2-2; D might be TRBD2 (5 bases). V gave up 2 bases and J gave up 0 bases, with 10 bases separating them. Germline V lookup: CDR1 SGHDN, CDR2 FVKESK. The CDR3 length is 16 residues. CDR3 sequence reads: CASSQRTGSNTGELFF. Here the CDR3 DNA reads TGTGCCAGCAGCCAAAGGACTGGATCGAACACCGGGGAGCTGTTTTTT.

V and J are TRBV7-2 and TRBJ2-7; a possible D gene is TRBD1 (6 bases). V lost 6 bases and J lost 0, with 12 bases in between. The CDR3 runs 14 residues. The germline V gene has CDR1 SGHTA and CDR2 FQGNSA. CDR3 in DNA: TGTGCCAGCAGGAAGACAGGCCCCTCCTACGAGCAGTACTTC. Amino acids: CASRKTGPSYEQYF.

V is TRBV20-1 and J is TRBJ1-2; D ambiguous. Germline CDR1 DFQATT, CDR2 SNEGSKA (reference sequence). Trimming removed 7 bases at V and 6 bases at J, with 12 bases between. CDR3 length: 11 amino acids. The CDR3, as DNA: TGCAGTGGGGGAGGAGGAGATGGCTACACCTTC. Translating gives CSGGGGDGYTF.

V and J are TRBV29-1 and TRBJ2-2; a weak D match, TRBD1 (6 bases). CDR3 length: 11 amino acids. Germline values: CDR1 SQVTM, CDR2 ANQGSEA. The V and J ends lost 6 bases and 5 bases respectively, with 7 bases between them. CDR3 nucleotides: TGCAGCGTGGGGGCAACCGGGGAGCTGTTTTTT. Protein product: CSVGATGELFF.

The genes are TRBV7-8 and TRBJ2-7, with a weak D call TRBD2 (6 bases). V shed 1 base and J shed 3 bases, with 7 bases lying between them. Per germline, CDR1 SGHVS and CDR2 FQNEAQ. CDR3 length equals 13 residues. The CDR3 region is CASSLGTIYEQYF. CDR3 nucleotide sequence: TGTGCCAGCAGCTTAGGGACTATCTACGAGCAGTACTTC.

The chain has TRBV29-1 and TRBJ2-1; possibly TRBD2 for D (5 bases). V was pared by 6 bases and J by 0 bases, with 12 bases between. In germline, CDR1 is SQVTM, CDR2 ANQGSEA. The CDR3 is 14 amino acids. For the CDR3, the DNA is TGCAGCGTAACGGACTTCCCCTCCTACAATGAGCAGTTCTTC. Its protein product is CSVTDFPSYNEQFF.

The rearrangement joins TRBV14 to TRBJ2-5; D not certain. V was trimmed by 1 base and J by 7 bases, leaving 7 bases between them. The CDR3 contains 12 residues. CDR1 and CDR2 (germline): SGHDN, FVKESK. The CDR3 nucleotides are TGTGCCAGCAGCCAAGCACCGAGGACCCAGTACTTC. It encodes CASSQAPRTQYF.

The V call is TRBV6-5, the J call TRBJ2-2, with D tentatively TRBD1 (5 bases). The CDR3 totals 15 residues. The germline V and J ends were trimmed by 5 bases and 8 bases, with 18 bases remaining between them. CDR1 MNHEY and CDR2 SVGAGI come from the germline V gene. The CDR3: CASSLQTLWTGELFF. The CDR3 coding sequence is TGTGCCAGCAGTCTCCAGACCCTCTGGACAGGGGAGCTGTTTTTT.

This clone occurred a few times. The chain couples TRBV25-1 to TRBJ2-7; no clear D gene. Per germline, CDR1 MGHDK and CDR2 SYGVNS. The CDR3 is 15 amino acids. Deletions cut 2 bases from V and 0 bases from J, with 11 bases between. In DNA form, the CDR3 reads TGTGCCAGCAGTGAAGGGCAGGCCCACTCCTACGAGCAGTACTTC. Its translation: CASSEGQAHSYEQYF.

The rearrangement links TRBV19 to TRBJ2-3; 9 nucleotides line up with TRBD1. Germline CDR1 is LNHDA and CDR2 is SQIVND (reference sequence). The CDR3 spans 13 residues. The trim removed 8 bases at V and 7 bases at J, leaving 7 bases unmatched. The CDR3 bases are TGTGCCAGTCTGGGACAGGGTTTTCATACGCAGTATTTT. This gives the protein CASLGQGFHTQYF.

The genes are TRBV20-1 and TRBJ2-5; tentatively, D is TRBD2 (5 bases). The CDR3 contains 10 residues. CDR1 is DFQATT, CDR2 SNEGSKA, per germline (reference sequence). CDR3 protein: CSTAGETQYF. The CDR3 region has the DNA TGCAGCACGGCGGGAGAGACCCAGTACTTC.

The rearrangement uses TRBV6-5 and TRBJ1-2; 7 bases line up with TRBD1. V lost 1 base to trimming and J lost 5 bases; unmatched junction nucleotides: 7. Germline values: CDR1 MNHEY, CDR2 SVGAGI. The CDR3 is 15 residues long. The CDR3 nucleotides are TGTGCCAGCAGTTACTTCCCCGGACAGGCGTATGGCTACACCTTC. It encodes CASSYFPGQAYGYTF.

The V and J genes are TRBV7-3 and TRBJ2-1, with D possibly matching TRBD2 (5 bases). The V gene's germline CDR1 is SGHTA and CDR2 FQGTGA. The length of the CDR3 is 15 residues. The V end lost 0 bases, the J end lost 4 bases, and 10 bases lay between the germline ends. CDR3 sequence reads: CASSLTGESYNEQFF. CDR3 coding DNA: TGTGCCAGCAGCTTAACGGGAGAGTCTTACAATGAGCAGTTCTTC.

The genes are TRBV15 and TRBJ2-3; D unclear. This CDR3 is 11 amino acids long. Germline V gene lookup returns CDR1 LNHNV and CDR2 YYDKDF (reference sequence). V was cut by 1 base and J by 6 bases, with 2 bases left in between. The CDR3 loop is CATSRADTQYF. The CDR3, as DNA: TGTGCCACCAGCAGAGCTGATACGCAGTATTTT.

The chain recombines TRBV30 with TRBJ1-2; no reliable D call. V shed 2 bases and J shed 5 bases, with 6 bases lying between them. The CDR3 is made up of 11 amino acids. Looked up from germline, CDR1 is GTSNPN and CDR2 is SVGIG (reference sequence). This CDR3 reads CAWSSLYGYTF. DNA of the CDR3: TGTGCCTGGAGTTCCTTGTATGGCTACACCTTC. Together with reference TRBV30 and TRBJ1-2, the CDR3 gives the full variable domain: SQTIHQWPATLVQPVGSPLSLECTVEGTSNPNLYWYRQAAGRGLQLLFYSVGIGQISSEVPQNLSASRPQDRQFILSSKKLLLSDSGFYLCAWSSLYGYTFGSGTRLTVV.

V gene TRBV7-9 combines with J gene TRBJ2-7; TRBD2 matches 15 bases. CDR1 is SEHNR, CDR2 FQNEAQ, per germline (reference sequence). The CDR3 is 15 amino acids. V dropped 5 bases and J dropped 3; count of bases not matched to a gene: 2. DNA for the CDR3: TGTGCCAGCAGCCGGACTAGCGGGGGGGTCTACGAGCAGTACTTC. Translation gives CASSRTSGGVYEQYF.

About this clone itself: The identical CDR3 is also encoded by other nucleotide sequences in the sample. CDR3 sequence: CASSLTGYEQYF. The CDR3 DNA reads TGCGCCAGCAGCTTGACAGGGTACGAGCAGTACTTC. The V and J genes are TRBV5-1 and TRBJ2-7, with D possibly matching TRBD1 (6 bases). The CDR3 runs to 12 residues. The germline CDR1 and CDR2 sequences are SGHRS and YFSETQ. The V end was cut by 1 base, the J end by 4 bases, with 6 bases between.